This TCR beta chain was sequenced in a study of TIL therapy for anti-PD-1-resistant metastatic lung cancer. The libraries were made with immunoSEQ v3. Survey-level samples got approximately 1.8 million read pairs; deep-level samples got 5-6 million. Here immunoSEQ multiplex PCR was the method, and the copy in TCRdb shows in-frame clones only, minus some. Of about 59,000 clones in the sample, around four fifths were seen once. The time point here: pre-treatment sample, taken before nivolumab and TIL therapy. The CDR3 contains 15 residues. Per germline, CDR1 MNHEY and CDR2 SVGAGI. The germline V and J ends were trimmed by 1 base and 8 bases, with 17 bases remaining between them.

This chain uses TRBV6-5 with TRBJ1-2; perhaps TRBD1 as D (6 bases). The sample here was blood, taken at baseline. This TCR was sampled from a person aged 30 to 80 with non-small cell lung cancer. Written as DNA, the CDR3 is TGTGCCAGCAGTTACTTTACGGGGGCCTTGGGAGGCTACACCTTC. It codes for CASSYFTGALGGYTF.